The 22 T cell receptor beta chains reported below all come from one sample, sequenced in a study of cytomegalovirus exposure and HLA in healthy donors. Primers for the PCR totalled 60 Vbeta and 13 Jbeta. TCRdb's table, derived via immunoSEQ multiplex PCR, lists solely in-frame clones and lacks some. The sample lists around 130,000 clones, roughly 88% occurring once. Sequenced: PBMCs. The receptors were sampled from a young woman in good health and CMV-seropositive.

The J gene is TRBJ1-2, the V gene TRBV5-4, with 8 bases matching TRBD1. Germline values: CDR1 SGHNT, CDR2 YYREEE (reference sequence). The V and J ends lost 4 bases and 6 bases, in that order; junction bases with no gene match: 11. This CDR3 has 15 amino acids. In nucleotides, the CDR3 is TGTGCCAGCAGCACTACGGACAGGGACGGGGATGGCTACACCTTC. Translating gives CASSTTDRDGDGYTF.

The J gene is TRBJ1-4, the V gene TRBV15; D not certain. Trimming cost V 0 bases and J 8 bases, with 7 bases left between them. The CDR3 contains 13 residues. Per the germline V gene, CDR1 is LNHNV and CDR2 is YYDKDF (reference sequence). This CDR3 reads CATSRDYGEKLFF. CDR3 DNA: TGTGCCACCAGCAGAGATTACGGGGAAAAACTGTTTTTT.

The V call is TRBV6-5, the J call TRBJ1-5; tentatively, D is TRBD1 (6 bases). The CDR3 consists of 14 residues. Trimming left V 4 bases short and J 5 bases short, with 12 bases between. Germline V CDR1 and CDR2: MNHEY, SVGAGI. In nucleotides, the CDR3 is TGTGCCAGCAGTTTTACAGGGAGAGATCAGCCCCAGCATTTT. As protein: CASSFTGRDQPQHF.

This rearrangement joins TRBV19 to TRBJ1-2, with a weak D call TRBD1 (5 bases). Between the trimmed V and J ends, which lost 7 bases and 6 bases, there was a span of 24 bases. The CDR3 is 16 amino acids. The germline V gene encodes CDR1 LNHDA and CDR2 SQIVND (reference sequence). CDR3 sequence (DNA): TGTGCCAGTACCCCGGTCCAGGGCGCCCTACTCAATGGCTACACCTTC. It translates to CASTPVQGALLNGYTF.

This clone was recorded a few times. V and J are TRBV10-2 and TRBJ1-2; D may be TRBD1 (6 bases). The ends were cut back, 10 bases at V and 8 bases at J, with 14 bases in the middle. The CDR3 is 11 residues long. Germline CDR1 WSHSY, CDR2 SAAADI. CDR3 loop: CATRGGEGYTF. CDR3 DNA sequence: TGCGCCACCCGGGGGGGCGAGGGCTACACCTTC.

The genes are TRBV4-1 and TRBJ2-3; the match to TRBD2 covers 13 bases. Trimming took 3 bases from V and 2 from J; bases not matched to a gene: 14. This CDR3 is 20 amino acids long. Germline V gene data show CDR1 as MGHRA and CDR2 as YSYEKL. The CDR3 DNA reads TGCGCCAGCAGCCATATGGGGGCGATGGGACTAGCGGGGTCCACAGATACGCAGTATTTT. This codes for CASSHMGAMGLAGSTDTQYF.

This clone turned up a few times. CDR3 coding DNA: TGTGCCAGCGCCCAACAGGGGGGGCAAGAGACCCAGTACTTC. The encoded protein is CASAQQGGQETQYF. The chain is built from TRBV11-2 and TRBJ2-5; TRBD1 is a possible D gene (8 bases). The V gene lost 8 bases and the J gene lost 2 bases, with 15 bases spanning the gap. The length of the CDR3 is 14 residues. CDR1 and CDR2 from the germline V gene are SGHAT and FQNNGV.

The CDR3 DNA reads TGTGCCAGCAGCTCCCGGGACTACACAGATACGCAGTATTTT. It is translated as CASSSRDYTDTQYF. The chain combines TRBV9 with TRBJ2-3, with TRBD2 matching 7 bases. CDR3 length: 14 amino acids. Losses at the gene ends were 4 bases for V and 2 bases for J; bases not matched to a gene: 4. The germline V gene has CDR1 SGDLS and CDR2 YYNGEE.

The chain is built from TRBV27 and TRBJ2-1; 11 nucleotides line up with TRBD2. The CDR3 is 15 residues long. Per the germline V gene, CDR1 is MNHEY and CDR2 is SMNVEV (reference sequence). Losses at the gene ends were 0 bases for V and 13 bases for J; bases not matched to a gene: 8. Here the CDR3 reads CASSLSLAGAFIQFF. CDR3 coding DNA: TGTGCCAGCAGTTTATCACTAGCGGGGGCCTTTATTCAGTTCTTC.

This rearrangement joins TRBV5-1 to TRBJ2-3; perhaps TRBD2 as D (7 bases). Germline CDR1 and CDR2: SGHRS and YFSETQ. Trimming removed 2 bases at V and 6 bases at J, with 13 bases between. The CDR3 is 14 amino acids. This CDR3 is CASSFEGRGDTQYF. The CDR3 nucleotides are TGCGCCAGCAGCTTTGAAGGGAGGGGGGATACGCAGTATTTT.

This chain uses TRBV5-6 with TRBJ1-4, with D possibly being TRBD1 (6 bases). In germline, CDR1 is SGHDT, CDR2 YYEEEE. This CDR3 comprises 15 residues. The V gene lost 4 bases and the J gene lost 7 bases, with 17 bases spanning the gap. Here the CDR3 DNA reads TGTGCCAGCAGCCCTTGGGGGGGCGGCCCTGAAAAACTGTTTTTT. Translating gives CASSPWGGGPEKLFF.

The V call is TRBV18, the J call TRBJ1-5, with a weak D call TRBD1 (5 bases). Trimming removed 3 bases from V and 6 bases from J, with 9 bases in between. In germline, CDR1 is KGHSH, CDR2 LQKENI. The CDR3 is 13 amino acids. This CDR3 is CASSPGGSQPQHF. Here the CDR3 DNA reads TGTGCCAGCTCACCCGGGGGGAGTCAGCCCCAGCATTTT.

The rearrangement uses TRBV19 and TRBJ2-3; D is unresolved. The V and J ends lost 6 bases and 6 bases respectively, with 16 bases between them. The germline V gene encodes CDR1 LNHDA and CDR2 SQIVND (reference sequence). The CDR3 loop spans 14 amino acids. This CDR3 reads CASSSRLFPDTQYF. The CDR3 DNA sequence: TGTGCCAGTAGCTCTAGACTGTTCCCGGATACGCAGTATTTT.

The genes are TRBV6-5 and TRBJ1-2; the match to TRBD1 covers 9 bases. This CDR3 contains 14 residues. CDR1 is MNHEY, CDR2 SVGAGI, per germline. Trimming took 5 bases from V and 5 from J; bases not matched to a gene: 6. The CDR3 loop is CASSPSDRGYGYTF. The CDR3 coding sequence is TGTGCCAGCAGTCCTTCGGACAGGGGATATGGCTACACCTTC.

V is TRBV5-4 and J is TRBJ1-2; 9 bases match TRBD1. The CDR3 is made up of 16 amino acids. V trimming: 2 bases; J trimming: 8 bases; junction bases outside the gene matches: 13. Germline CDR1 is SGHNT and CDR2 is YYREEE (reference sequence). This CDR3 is CASSFDLTGGVWGYTF. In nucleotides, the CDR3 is TGTGCCAGCAGCTTCGACCTAACAGGGGGCGTTTGGGGCTACACCTTC.

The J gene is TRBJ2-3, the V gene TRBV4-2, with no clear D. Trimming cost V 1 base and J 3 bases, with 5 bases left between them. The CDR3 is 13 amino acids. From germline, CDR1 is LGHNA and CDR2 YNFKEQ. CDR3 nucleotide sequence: TGTGCCAGCAGCCAAGTCGAGACAGATACGCAGTATTTT. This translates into CASSQVETDTQYF.

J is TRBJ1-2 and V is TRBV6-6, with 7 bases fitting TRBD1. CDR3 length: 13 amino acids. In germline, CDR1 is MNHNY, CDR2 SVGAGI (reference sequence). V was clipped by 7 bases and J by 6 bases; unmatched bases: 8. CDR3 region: CASIGGTVNGYTF. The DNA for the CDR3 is TGTGCCAGCATCGGCGGGACAGTTAATGGCTACACCTTC.

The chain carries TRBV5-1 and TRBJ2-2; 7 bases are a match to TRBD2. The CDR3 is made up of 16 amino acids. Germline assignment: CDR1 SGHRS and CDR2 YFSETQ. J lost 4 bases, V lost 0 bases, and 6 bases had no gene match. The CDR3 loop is CASSLETSRVTGELFF. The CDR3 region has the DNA TGCGCCAGCAGCTTGGAGACTAGCAGAGTCACCGGGGAGCTGTTTTTT.

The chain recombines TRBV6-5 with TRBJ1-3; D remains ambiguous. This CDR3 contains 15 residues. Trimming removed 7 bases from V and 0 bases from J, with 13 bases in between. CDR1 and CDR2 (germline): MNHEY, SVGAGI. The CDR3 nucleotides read TGTGCCAGCATATCGAGTCACGGCTCTGGAAACACCATATATTTT. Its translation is CASISSHGSGNTIYF.

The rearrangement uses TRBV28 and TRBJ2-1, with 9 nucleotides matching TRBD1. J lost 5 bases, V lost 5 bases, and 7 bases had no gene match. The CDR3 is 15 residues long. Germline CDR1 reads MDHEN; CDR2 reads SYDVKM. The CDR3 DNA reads TGTGCCAGCAGTCCGCTGGGACAGGGCAACAATGAGCAGTTCTTC. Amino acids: CASSPLGQGNNEQFF.

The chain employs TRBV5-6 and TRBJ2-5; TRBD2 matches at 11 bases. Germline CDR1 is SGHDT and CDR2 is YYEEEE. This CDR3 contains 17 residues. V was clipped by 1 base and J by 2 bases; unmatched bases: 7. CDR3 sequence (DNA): TGTGCCAGCAGCTTGTCTCGGCTAGCGGGGGGTCAAGAGACCCAGTACTTC. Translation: CASSLSRLAGGQETQYF. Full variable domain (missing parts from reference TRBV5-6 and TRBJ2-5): DAGVTQSPTHLIKTRGQQVTLRCSPKSGHDTVSWYQQALGQGPQFIFQYYEEEERQRGNFPDRFSGHQFPNYSSELNVNALLLGDSALYLCASSLSRLAGGQETQYFGPGTRLLVL.

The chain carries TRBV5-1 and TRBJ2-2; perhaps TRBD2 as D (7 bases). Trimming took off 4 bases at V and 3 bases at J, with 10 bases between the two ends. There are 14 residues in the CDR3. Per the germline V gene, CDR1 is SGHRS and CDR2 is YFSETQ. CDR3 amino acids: CASSGGAYTGELFF. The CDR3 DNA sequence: TGCGCCAGCAGCGGGGGGGCTTACACCGGGGAGCTGTTTTTT.